Described below is a single T cell receptor beta chain sequence and its context. This may arise from a read error, as a much more abundant clone is one base away. Germline V gene data show CDR1 as MDHEN and CDR2 as SYDVKM. The CDR3 runs 15 residues. This entry belongs to a study of early T cells in non-severe SARS-CoV-2 infection. From the 5' RACE reads, TCRdb called clonotypes with MiXCR, one entry per CDR3 protein. This sample has about 110,000 distinct CDR3 sequences, with around 12% found just once. This sample comprised whole blood, obtained at baseline. V usage is TRBV28 and J usage is TRBJ2-3, with unresolved D. This clonotype was obtained from an adult who was a healthcare worker with PCR-confirmed SARS-CoV-2 infection or an uninfected control (not recorded which). The CDR3 is CSSTLRVSSTDTQYF. The CDR3 region has the DNA TGTTCCAGCACCCTTAGGGTTTCAAGCACAGATACGCAGTATTTT. The entire variable domain, with the rest obtained from reference TRBV28 and TRBJ2-3, is as follows: DVKVTQSSRYLVKRTGEKVFLECVQDMDHENMFWYRQDPGLGLRLIYFSYDVKMKEKGDIPEGYSVSREKKERFSLILESASTNQTSMYLCSSTLRVSSTDTQYFGPGTRLTVL.